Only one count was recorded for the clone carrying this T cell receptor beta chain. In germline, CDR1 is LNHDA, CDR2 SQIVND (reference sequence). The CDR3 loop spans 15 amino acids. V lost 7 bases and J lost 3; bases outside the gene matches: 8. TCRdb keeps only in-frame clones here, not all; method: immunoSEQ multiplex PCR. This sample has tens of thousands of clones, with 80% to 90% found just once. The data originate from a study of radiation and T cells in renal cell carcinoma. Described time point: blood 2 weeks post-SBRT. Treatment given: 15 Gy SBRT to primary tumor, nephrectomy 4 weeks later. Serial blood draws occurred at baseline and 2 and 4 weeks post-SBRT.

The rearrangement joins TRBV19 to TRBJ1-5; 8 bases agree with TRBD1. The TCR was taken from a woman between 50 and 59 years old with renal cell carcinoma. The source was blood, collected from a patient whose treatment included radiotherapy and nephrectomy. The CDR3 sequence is CASTPTGVNNQPQHF. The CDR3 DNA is TGTGCCAGTACCCCGACAGGGGTTAACAATCAGCCCCAGCATTTT.